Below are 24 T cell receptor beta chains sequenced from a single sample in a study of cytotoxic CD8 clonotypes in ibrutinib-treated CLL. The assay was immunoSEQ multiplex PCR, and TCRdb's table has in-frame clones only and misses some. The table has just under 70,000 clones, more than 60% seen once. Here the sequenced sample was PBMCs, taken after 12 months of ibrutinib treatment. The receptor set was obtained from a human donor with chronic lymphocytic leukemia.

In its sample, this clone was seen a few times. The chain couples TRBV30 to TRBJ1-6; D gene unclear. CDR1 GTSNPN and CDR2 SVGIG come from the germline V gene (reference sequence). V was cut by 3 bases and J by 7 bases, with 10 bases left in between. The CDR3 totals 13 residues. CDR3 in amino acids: CAWREGPNSPLHF. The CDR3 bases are TGTGCCTGGAGGGAAGGACCCAATTCACCCCTCCACTTT.

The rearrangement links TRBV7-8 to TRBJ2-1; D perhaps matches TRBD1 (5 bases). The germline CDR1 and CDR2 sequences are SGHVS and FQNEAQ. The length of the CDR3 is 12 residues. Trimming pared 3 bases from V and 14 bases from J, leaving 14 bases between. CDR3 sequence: CASSFTDSRKFF. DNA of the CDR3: TGTGCCAGCAGCTTTACCGACAGTAGGAAGTTCTTC.

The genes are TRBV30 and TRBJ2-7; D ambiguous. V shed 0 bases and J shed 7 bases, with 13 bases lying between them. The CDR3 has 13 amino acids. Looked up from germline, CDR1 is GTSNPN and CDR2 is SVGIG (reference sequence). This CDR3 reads CAWSVTTFREQYF. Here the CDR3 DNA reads TGTGCCTGGAGTGTAACGACATTTAGAGAGCAGTACTTC.

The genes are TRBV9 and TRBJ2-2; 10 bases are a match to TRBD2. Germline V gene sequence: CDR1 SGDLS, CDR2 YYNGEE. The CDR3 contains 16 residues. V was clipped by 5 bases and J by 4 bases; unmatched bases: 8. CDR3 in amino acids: CASRAGGTEGTGELFF. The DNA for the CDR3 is TGTGCCAGCAGAGCGGGGGGGACTGAGGGCACCGGGGAGCTGTTTTTT.

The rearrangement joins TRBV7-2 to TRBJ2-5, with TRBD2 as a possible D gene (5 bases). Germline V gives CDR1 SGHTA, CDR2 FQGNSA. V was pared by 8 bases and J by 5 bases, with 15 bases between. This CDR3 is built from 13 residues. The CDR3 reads CASGSLVGETQYF. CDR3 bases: TGTGCCAGCGGGTCACTAGTTGGGGAGACCCAGTACTTC.

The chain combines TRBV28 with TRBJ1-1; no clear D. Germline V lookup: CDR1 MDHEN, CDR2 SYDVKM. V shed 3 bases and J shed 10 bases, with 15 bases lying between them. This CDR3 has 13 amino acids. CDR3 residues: CASSLGNLGGAFF. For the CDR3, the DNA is TGTGCCAGCAGTTTGGGGAACCTAGGTGGAGCTTTCTTT.

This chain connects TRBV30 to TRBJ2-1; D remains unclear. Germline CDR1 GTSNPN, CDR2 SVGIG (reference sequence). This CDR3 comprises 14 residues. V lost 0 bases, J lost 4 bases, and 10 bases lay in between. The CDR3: CAWSVRPLYNEQFF. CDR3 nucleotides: TGTGCCTGGAGTGTACGGCCGTTATACAATGAGCAGTTCTTC.

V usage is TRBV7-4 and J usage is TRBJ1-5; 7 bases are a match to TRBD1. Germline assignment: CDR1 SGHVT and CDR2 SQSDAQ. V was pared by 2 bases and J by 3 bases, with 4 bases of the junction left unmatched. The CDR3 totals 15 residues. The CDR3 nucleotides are TGTGCCAGCAGCTTACTCGGGACAGTCAATCAGCCCCAGCATTTT. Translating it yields CASSLLGTVNQPQHF.

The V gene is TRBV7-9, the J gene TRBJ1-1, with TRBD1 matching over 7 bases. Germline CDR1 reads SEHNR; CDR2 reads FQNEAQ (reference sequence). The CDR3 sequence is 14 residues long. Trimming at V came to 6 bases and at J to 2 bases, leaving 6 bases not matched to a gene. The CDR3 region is CASRAGTDNTEAFF. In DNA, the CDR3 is TGTGCCAGCAGGGCCGGGACAGATAACACTGAAGCTTTCTTT.

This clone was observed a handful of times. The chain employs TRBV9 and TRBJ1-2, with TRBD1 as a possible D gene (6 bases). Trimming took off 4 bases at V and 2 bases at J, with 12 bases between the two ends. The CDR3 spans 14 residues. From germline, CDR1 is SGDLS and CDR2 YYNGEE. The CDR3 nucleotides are TGTGCCAGCAGCCCCCGACAGGAAAACTATGGCTACACCTTC. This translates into CASSPRQENYGYTF.

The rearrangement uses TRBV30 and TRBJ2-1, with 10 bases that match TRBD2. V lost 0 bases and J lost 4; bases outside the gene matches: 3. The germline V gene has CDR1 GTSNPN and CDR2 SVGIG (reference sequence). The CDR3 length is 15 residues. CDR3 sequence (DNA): TGTGCCTGGAGTGTACCTAGCGGGGGATACAATGAGCAGTTCTTC. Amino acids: CAWSVPSGGYNEQFF.

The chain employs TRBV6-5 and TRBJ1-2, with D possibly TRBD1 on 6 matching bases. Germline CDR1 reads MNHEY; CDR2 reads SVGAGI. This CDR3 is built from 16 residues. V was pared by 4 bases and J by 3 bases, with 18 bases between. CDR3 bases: TGTGCCAGCAGTTCCCACTCCGGGGGGCGCGACTATGGCTACACCTTC. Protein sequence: CASSSHSGGRDYGYTF.

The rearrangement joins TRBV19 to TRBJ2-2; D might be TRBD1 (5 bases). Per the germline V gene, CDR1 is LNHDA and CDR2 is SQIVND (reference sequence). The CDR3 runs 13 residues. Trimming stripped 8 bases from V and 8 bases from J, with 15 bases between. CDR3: CASDVTGLGELFF. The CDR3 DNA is TGTGCCAGTGATGTCACAGGCTTGGGGGAGCTGTTTTTT.

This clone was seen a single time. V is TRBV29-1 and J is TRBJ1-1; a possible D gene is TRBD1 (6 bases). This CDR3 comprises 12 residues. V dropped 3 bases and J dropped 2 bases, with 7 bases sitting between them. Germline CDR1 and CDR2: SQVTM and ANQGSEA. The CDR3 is CSVDRGNTEAFF. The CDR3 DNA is TGCAGCGTTGACAGGGGCAACACTGAAGCTTTCTTT.

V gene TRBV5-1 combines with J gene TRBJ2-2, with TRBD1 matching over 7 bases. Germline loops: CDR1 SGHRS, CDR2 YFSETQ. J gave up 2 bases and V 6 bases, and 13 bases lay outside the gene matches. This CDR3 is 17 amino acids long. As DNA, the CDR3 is TGCGCCAGCAAACCCCCCGGACAGGCTGCTAACACCGGGGAGCTGTTTTTT. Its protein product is CASKPPGQAANTGELFF.

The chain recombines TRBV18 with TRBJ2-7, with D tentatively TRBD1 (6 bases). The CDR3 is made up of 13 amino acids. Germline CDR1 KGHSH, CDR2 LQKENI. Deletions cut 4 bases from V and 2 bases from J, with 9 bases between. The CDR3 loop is CASSLGQTYEQYF. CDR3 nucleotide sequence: TGTGCCAGCTCACTGGGACAAACCTACGAGCAGTACTTC.

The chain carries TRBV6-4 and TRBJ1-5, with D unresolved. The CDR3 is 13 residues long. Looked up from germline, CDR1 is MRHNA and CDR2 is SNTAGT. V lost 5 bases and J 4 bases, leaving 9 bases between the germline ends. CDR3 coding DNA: TGTGCCAGCAGTCCCTCCTCAAATCAGCCCCAGCATTTT. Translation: CASSPSSNQPQHF.

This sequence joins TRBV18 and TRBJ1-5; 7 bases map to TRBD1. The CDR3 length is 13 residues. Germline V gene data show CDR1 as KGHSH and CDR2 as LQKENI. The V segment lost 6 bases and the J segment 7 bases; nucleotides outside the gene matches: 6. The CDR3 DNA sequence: TGTGCCAGCTCTCGACAGGGAAGCCAGCCCCAGCATTTT. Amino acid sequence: CASSRQGSQPQHF.

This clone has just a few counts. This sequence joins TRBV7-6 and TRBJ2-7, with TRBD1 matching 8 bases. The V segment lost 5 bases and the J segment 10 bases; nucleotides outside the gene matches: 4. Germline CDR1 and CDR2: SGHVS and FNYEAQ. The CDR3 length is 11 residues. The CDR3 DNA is TGTGCCAGCAGCCAAGGACAGGGACAGTACTTC. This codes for CASSQGQGQYF.

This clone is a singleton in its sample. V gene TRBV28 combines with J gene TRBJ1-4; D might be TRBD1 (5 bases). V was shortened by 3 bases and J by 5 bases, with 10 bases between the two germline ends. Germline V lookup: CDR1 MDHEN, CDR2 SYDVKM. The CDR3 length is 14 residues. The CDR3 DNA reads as TGTGCCAGCAGTTTCGGGACGGAGAATGAAAAACTGTTTTTT. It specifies CASSFGTENEKLFF.

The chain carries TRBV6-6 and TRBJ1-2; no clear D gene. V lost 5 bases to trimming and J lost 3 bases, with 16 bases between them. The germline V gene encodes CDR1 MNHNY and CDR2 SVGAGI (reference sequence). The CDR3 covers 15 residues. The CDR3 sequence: CASSNRQVGDYGYTF. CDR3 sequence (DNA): TGTGCCAGCAGTAATCGACAAGTCGGGGACTATGGCTACACCTTC.

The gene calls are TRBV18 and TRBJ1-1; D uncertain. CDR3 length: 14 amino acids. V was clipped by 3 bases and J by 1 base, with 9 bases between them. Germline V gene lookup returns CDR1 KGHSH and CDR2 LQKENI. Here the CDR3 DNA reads TGTGCCAGCTCACCGCTACGGACGAACACTGAAGCTTTCTTT. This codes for CASSPLRTNTEAFF.

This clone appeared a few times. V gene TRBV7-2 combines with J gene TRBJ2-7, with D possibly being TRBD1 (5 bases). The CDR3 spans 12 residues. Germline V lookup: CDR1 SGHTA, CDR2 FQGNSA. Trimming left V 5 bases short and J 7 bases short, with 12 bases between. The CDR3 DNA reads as TGTGCCAGCAGCCGCCAGGGAACTGAGCAGTACTTC. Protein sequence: CASSRQGTEQYF.

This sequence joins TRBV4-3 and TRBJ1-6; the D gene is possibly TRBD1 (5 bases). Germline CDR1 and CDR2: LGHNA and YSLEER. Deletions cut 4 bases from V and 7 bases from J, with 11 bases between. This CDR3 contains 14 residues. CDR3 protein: CASSLQDTNSPLHF. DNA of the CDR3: TGCGCCAGCAGCCTACAGGACACGAATTCACCCCTCCACTTT.